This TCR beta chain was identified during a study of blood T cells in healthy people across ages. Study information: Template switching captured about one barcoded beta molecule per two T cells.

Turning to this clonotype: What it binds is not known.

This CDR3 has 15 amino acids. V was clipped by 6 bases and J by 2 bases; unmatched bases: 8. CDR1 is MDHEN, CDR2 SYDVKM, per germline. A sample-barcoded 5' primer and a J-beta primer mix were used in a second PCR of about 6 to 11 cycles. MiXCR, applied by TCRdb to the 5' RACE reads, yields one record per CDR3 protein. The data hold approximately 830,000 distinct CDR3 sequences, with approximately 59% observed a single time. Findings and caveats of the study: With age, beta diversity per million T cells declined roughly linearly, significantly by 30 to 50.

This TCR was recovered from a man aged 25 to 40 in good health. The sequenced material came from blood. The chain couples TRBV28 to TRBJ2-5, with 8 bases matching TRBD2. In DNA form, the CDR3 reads TGTGCCAGCAGCTCGGGGGGGCGGGGGCAAGAGACCCAGTACTTC. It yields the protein CASSSGGRGQETQYF.